This TCR beta chain was identified during a study of preoperative IRX-2 immunotherapy in early breast cancer (dated by TCRdb to about 2019). From the cysteine through the phenylalanine, the CDR3 covers 14 amino acids. Only CDR3 DNA remains: 42 bases, in frame from the first base. The germline V gene (reference sequence) gives CDR1 as SEHNR and CDR2 as FQNEAQ. Trimming removed 1 base from V and 1 base from J, leaving 7 bases between the germline ends. The sample's treatment or condition label, in plain terms: preoperative locoregional IRX-2 cytokine immunotherapy. The samples were obtained from a phase Ib study that tested preoperative, locoregional IRX-2 cytokine immunotherapy designed to prime immune responses. Before surgery, IRX-2 was given to the donors, who were patients with early-stage breast cancer. Worth noting for this clone: Its antigen is currently not known. Base-call qualities are not available, and no considerably larger clone is one nucleotide away.

Receptor amplification or capture employed the immunoSEQ multiplex PCR assay. TCRdb holds this immuneACCESS table with in-frame rearrangements only. Some clones are missing; in checked studies, unresolved V genes explain under half, and the rest has no known cause. Across this sample there are more than 50,000 clones, with approximately 94% seen only once. Under 2% of the sample is held by the ten biggest clonotypes. The chain is encoded by TRBV7-9 joined to TRBJ2-5, with no confident D gene call. The biological material was taken from a patient treated with IRX-2 immunotherapy. The receptor was derived from a human donor with breast cancer. The CDR3 amino acid sequence is: CASSLGTAQETQYF. The nucleotide sequence reads TGTGCCAGCAGCTTAGGAACAGCCCAAGAGACCCAGTACTTC.